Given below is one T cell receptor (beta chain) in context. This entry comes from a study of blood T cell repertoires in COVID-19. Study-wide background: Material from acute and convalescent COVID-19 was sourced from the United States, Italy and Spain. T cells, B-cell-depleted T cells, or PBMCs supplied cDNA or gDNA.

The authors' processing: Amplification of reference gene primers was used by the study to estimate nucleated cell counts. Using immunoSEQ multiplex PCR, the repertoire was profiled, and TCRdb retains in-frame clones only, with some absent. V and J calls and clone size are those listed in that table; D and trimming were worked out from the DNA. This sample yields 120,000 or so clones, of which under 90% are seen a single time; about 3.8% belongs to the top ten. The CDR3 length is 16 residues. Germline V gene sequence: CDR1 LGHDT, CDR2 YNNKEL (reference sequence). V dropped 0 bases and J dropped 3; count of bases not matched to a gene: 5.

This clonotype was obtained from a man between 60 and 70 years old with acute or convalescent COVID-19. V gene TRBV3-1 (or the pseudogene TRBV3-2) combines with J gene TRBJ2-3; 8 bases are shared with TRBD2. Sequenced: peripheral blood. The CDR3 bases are TGTGCCAGCAGCCAAGACCGACTAGCGTATACAGATACGCAGTATTTT. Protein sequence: CASSQDRLAYTDTQYF.